Listed below are T cell receptor beta chains from one sample, sequenced in a study of T cells in Graves' hyperthyroidism and ophthalmopathy. Each CDR3 protein is one row after TCRdb ran MiXCR on the multiplex PCR reads. The sample lists roughly 500,000 distinct CDR3 sequences, about 45% occurring once. The sequencing sample was made of peripheral blood or thyroid tissue (not recorded which). Receptor source: an adult woman with Graves' disease, either hyperthyroidism or ophthalmopathy (not recorded which). Both conserved end residues are part of each CDR3. Fields, in order: V gene, D gene, clone size, J gene, CDR3 protein, CDR3 DNA. The D gene is left open where the match is weak. Size values are once, few and many counts, or a class for expanded clones, and some rows have none.

v_gene: TRBV25-1
d_gene: -
abundance: -
j_gene: TRBJ1-5
CDR3aa: CATRNQPQHF
CDR3nt: TGTGCCACCCGTAATCAGCCCCAGCATTTT

v_gene: TRBV9
d_gene: TRBD1
abundance: -
j_gene: TRBJ1-1
CDR3aa: CASSEGQGALEAFF
CDR3nt: TGTGCCAGCAGCGAGGGACAGGGGGCACTAGAAGCTTTCTTT

v_gene: TRBV7-9
d_gene: -
abundance: -
j_gene: TRBJ2-7
CDR3aa: CASSYDSPLYEQYF
CDR3nt: TGTGCCAGCAGTTACGACAGTCCCCTATACGAGCAGTACTTC

v_gene: TRBV24-1
d_gene: -
abundance: many
j_gene: TRBJ2-6
CDR3aa: CATSDYSISGANVLTF
CDR3nt: TGTGCCACCAGTGATTACAGCATATCTGGGGCCAACGTCCTGACTTTC

v_gene: TRBV7-2
d_gene: -
abundance: -
j_gene: TRBJ2-7
CDR3aa: CASSLAPQGGIKQYF
CDR3nt: TGTGCCAGCAGCTTAGCCCCCCAGGGCGGCATCAAGCAGTACTTC

v_gene: TRBV29-1
d_gene: -
abundance: -
j_gene: TRBJ2-7
CDR3aa: CSVTPGAYEQYF
CDR3nt: TGCAGCGTTACTCCAGGGGCTTACGAGCAGTACTTC

v_gene: TRBV7-9
d_gene: -
abundance: many
j_gene: TRBJ2-2
CDR3aa: CASSASWGELFF
CDR3nt: TGTGCCAGCAGCGCTTCTTGGGGGGAGCTGTTTTTT

v_gene: TRBV7-3
d_gene: -
abundance: few
j_gene: TRBJ2-2
CDR3aa: CASSQGFSGELFF
CDR3nt: TGTGCCAGCAGCCAAGGGTTTTCCGGGGAGCTGTTTTTT

v_gene: TRBV7-3
d_gene: -
abundance: -
j_gene: TRBJ2-7
CDR3aa: CASSLGENGELYF
CDR3nt: TGTGCCAGCAGCTTGGGGGAGAACGGGGAGCTGTACTTC

v_gene: TRBV5-1
d_gene: -
abundance: -
j_gene: TRBJ1-3
CDR3aa: CASSLWDGNTIYF
CDR3nt: TGCGCCAGCAGCTTGTGGGACGGAAACACCATATATTTT

v_gene: TRBV15
d_gene: -
abundance: many
j_gene: TRBJ1-4
CDR3aa: CATSTRTGNNEKLFF
CDR3nt: TGTGCCACCAGCACCCGGACGGGGAATAATGAAAAACTGTTTTTT

v_gene: TRBV5-6
d_gene: -
abundance: many
j_gene: TRBJ1-4
CDR3aa: CASSFRDVYEKLFF
CDR3nt: TGTGCCAGCAGCTTCCGTGACGTTTATGAAAAACTGTTTTTT

v_gene: TRBV6-1
d_gene: -
abundance: -
j_gene: TRBJ1-1
CDR3aa: CASGQSGGGTEAFF
CDR3nt: TGTGCCAGCGGTCAATCGGGGGGGGGCACTGAAGCTTTCTTT

v_gene: TRBV5-1
d_gene: -
abundance: many
j_gene: TRBJ1-4
CDR3aa: CASSLDGPNEKLFF
CDR3nt: TGCGCCAGCAGCTTGGACGGACCAAATGAAAAACTGTTTTTT

v_gene: TRBV5-6
d_gene: TRBD1
abundance: many
j_gene: TRBJ1-4
CDR3aa: CASSGSGTGVEKLFF
CDR3nt: TGTGCCAGCAGCGGTTCCGGGACAGGGGTTGAAAAACTGTTTTTT

v_gene: TRBV24-1
d_gene: -
abundance: few
j_gene: TRBJ2-7
CDR3aa: CATSVGSGYEQYF
CDR3nt: TGTGCCACCAGTGTTGGTAGCGGCTACGAGCAGTACTTC

v_gene: TRBV10-1
d_gene: TRBD2
abundance: -
j_gene: TRBJ2-1
CDR3aa: CASSLAGGSEEQFF
CDR3nt: TGCGCCAGCAGCTTAGCGGGAGGGAGCGAAGAGCAGTTCTTC

v_gene: TRBV9
d_gene: -
abundance: many
j_gene: TRBJ2-5
CDR3aa: CASSVDPSGETQYF
CDR3nt: TGTGCCAGCAGCGTAGATCCGAGCGGGGAGACCCAGTACTTC

v_gene: TRBV5-1
d_gene: TRBD1
abundance: many
j_gene: TRBJ1-1
CDR3aa: CASSPGGGHGNTEAFF
CDR3nt: TGCGCCAGTAGCCCAGGGGGGGGGCACGGGAACACTGAAGCTTTCTTT

v_gene: TRBV4-2
d_gene: TRBD2
abundance: many
j_gene: TRBJ2-7
CDR3aa: CASSPVGRVGREQYF
CDR3nt: TGTGCCAGCAGCCCGGTAGGGAGGGTAGGGCGTGAGCAGTACTTC

v_gene: TRBV29-1
d_gene: -
abundance: -
j_gene: TRBJ2-1
CDR3aa: CSVLSYNEQFF
CDR3nt: TGCAGCGTTCTGTCCTACAATGAGCAGTTCTTC

v_gene: TRBV7-2
d_gene: -
abundance: -
j_gene: TRBJ1-1
CDR3aa: CASSLTTDWNTEAFF
CDR3nt: TGTGCCAGCAGCTTAACGACAGACTGGAACACTGAAGCTTTCTTT

v_gene: TRBV9
d_gene: TRBD1
abundance: once
j_gene: TRBJ2-7
CDR3aa: CASSVALGQRYEQYF
CDR3nt: TGTGCCAGCAGCGTAGCTTTGGGACAGCGGTACGAGCAGTACTTC

v_gene: TRBV25-1
d_gene: -
abundance: -
j_gene: TRBJ1-3
CDR3aa: CASSFVDSGNTIYF
CDR3nt: TGTGCCAGCAGTTTTGTCGACTCTGGAAACACCATATATTTT

v_gene: TRBV10-3
d_gene: -
abundance: -
j_gene: TRBJ1-5
CDR3aa: CAISDTRGGSNQPQHF
CDR3nt: TGTGCCATCAGTGATACTAGGGGGGGTAGCAATCAGCCCCAGCATTTT

v_gene: TRBV20-1
d_gene: -
abundance: many
j_gene: TRBJ1-6
CDR3aa: CSARTGRENSPLHF
CDR3nt: TGCAGTGCTAGAACAGGGCGGGAAAATTCACCCCTCCACTTT

v_gene: TRBV7-9
d_gene: -
abundance: -
j_gene: TRBJ2-6
CDR3aa: CASSPEAKGANVLTF
CDR3nt: TGTGCCAGCAGCCCAGAAGCGAAGGGGGCCAACGTCCTGACTTTC

v_gene: TRBV7-2
d_gene: TRBD2
abundance: -
j_gene: TRBJ2-5
CDR3aa: CASSFSGTSGTRFF
CDR3nt: TGTGCCAGCAGCTTTTCGGGGACTAGCGGGACTCGGTTCTTC

v_gene: TRBV7-9
d_gene: -
abundance: once
j_gene: TRBJ1-4
CDR3aa: CASSFENQDEKLFF
CDR3nt: TGTGCCAGCAGCTTCGAAAATCAGGATGAAAAACTGTTTTTT

v_gene: TRBV7-2
d_gene: -
abundance: -
j_gene: TRBJ2-1
CDR3aa: CASSFGQLGNEQFF
CDR3nt: TGTGCCAGCAGCTTCGGTCAGCTAGGGAATGAGCAGTTCTTC

v_gene: TRBV29-1
d_gene: -
abundance: -
j_gene: TRBJ2-7
CDR3aa: CSVRGDSYEQYF
CDR3nt: TGCAGCGTTCGCGGGGACTCCTACGAGCAGTACTTC

v_gene: TRBV9
d_gene: -
abundance: once
j_gene: TRBJ1-2
CDR3aa: CASSDLAGGNYGYTF
CDR3nt: TGTGCCAGCAGCGACCTAGCGGGGGGAAACTATGGCTACACCTTC

v_gene: TRBV4-1
d_gene: -
abundance: -
j_gene: TRBJ1-1
CDR3aa: CASSQPQGKSTEAFF
CDR3nt: TGCGCCAGCAGCCAACCACAGGGTAAGAGCACTGAAGCTTTCTTT

v_gene: TRBV2
d_gene: -
abundance: few
j_gene: TRBJ1-2
CDR3aa: CASLAGSGALYGYTF
CDR3nt: TGTGCCAGCTTGGCAGGATCAGGGGCGCTCTATGGCTACACCTTC

v_gene: TRBV7-3
d_gene: TRBD1
abundance: once
j_gene: TRBJ2-7
CDR3aa: CASGPTGVDEQYF
CDR3nt: TGTGCCAGCGGTCCAACAGGGGTAGACGAGCAGTACTTC

v_gene: TRBV5-8
d_gene: -
abundance: many
j_gene: TRBJ2-7
CDR3aa: CASSLALGETYEQYF
CDR3nt: TGTGCCAGCAGCTTGGCCCTGGGGGAAACCTACGAGCAGTACTTC

v_gene: TRBV9
d_gene: -
abundance: -
j_gene: TRBJ1-5
CDR3aa: CASSVDGGSNQPQHF
CDR3nt: TGTGCCAGCAGCGTAGATGGTGGGTCCAATCAGCCCCAGCATTTT

v_gene: TRBV7-9
d_gene: -
abundance: many
j_gene: TRBJ1-2
CDR3aa: CASSPRGYGYTF
CDR3nt: TGTGCCAGCAGCCCAAGGGGTTATGGCTACACCTTC

v_gene: TRBV7-3
d_gene: TRBD1
abundance: -
j_gene: TRBJ1-2
CDR3aa: CASSERGTGVGVGYTF
CDR3nt: TGTGCCAGCAGCGAACGGGGGACAGGGGTTGGAGTTGGCTACACCTTC

v_gene: TRBV5-6
d_gene: -
abundance: many
j_gene: TRBJ2-2
CDR3aa: CASSFLVLAGTGELFF
CDR3nt: TGTGCCAGCAGCTTTCTCGTGTTGGCGGGCACCGGGGAGCTGTTTTTT

v_gene: TRBV28
d_gene: TRBD2
abundance: -
j_gene: TRBJ2-5
CDR3aa: CASNPGLAAPRETQYF
CDR3nt: TGTGCCAGCAACCCGGGACTAGCGGCGCCTCGAGAGACCCAGTACTTC

v_gene: TRBV29-1
d_gene: TRBD2
abundance: -
j_gene: TRBJ2-7
CDR3aa: CSVVLAGGISYEQYF
CDR3nt: TGCAGCGTTGTTCTAGCGGGAGGCATCTCCTACGAGCAGTACTTC

v_gene: TRBV7-9
d_gene: -
abundance: -
j_gene: TRBJ2-7
CDR3aa: CASSSQGAYSYEQYF
CDR3nt: TGTGCCAGCAGCTCACAGGGAGCGTACTCCTACGAGCAGTACTTC

v_gene: TRBV10-3
d_gene: -
abundance: few
j_gene: TRBJ1-2
CDR3aa: CAISESGQHYGYTF
CDR3nt: TGTGCCATCAGTGAGTCCGGACAGCATTATGGCTACACCTTC

v_gene: TRBV2
d_gene: -
abundance: many
j_gene: TRBJ2-7
CDR3aa: CASRLGTFSYEQYF
CDR3nt: TGTGCCAGCAGACTCGGGACCTTCTCCTACGAGCAGTACTTC

v_gene: TRBV20-1
d_gene: -
abundance: -
j_gene: TRBJ1-2
CDR3aa: CSARDDMF
CDR3nt: TGCAGTGCTAGAGATGACATGTTC

v_gene: TRBV15
d_gene: TRBD2
abundance: many
j_gene: TRBJ2-5
CDR3aa: CATSRDAGNSGAGTQYF
CDR3nt: TGTGCCACCAGCAGAGATGCCGGTAATAGCGGGGCTGGGACCCAGTACTTC

v_gene: TRBV7-2
d_gene: -
abundance: few
j_gene: TRBJ2-3
CDR3aa: CASSLRMSDTQYF
CDR3nt: TGTGCCAGCAGCTTAAGGATGTCGGATACGCAGTATTTT

v_gene: TRBV12-5
d_gene: -
abundance: many
j_gene: TRBJ1-1
CDR3aa: CASGLDDLGGRGAFF
CDR3nt: TGTGCTAGTGGTTTGGATGATTTGGGAGGTCGCGGAGCTTTCTTT

v_gene: TRBV4-1
d_gene: TRBD1
abundance: few
j_gene: TRBJ1-5
CDR3aa: CASSLVRGRISNQPQHF
CDR3nt: TGCGCCAGCAGCTTAGTCAGGGGGCGCATAAGCAATCAGCCCCAGCATTTT

v_gene: TRBV5-1
d_gene: TRBD1
abundance: -
j_gene: TRBJ1-6
CDR3aa: CASSVDRHNSPLHF
CDR3nt: TGCGCCAGCAGCGTGGACAGGCATAATTCACCCCTCCACTTT

v_gene: TRBV7-9
d_gene: TRBD2
abundance: few
j_gene: TRBJ2-5
CDR3aa: CASSLAGAGEGETQYF
CDR3nt: TGTGCCAGCAGCTTAGCTGGAGCGGGAGAGGGGGAGACCCAGTACTTC

v_gene: TRBV7-2
d_gene: TRBD2
abundance: many
j_gene: TRBJ2-7
CDR3aa: CASSLTSGRVHEQYF
CDR3nt: TGTGCCAGCAGCTTAACGAGCGGGAGGGTCCACGAGCAGTACTTC

v_gene: TRBV7-9
d_gene: -
abundance: -
j_gene: TRBJ2-7
CDR3aa: CASSGAERQQQYF
CDR3nt: TGTGCCAGCAGTGGAGCGGAGCGCCAGCAGCAGTACTTC